This TCR beta chain was recovered during a study of T-cell memory formation after mild COVID-19. Points from the study as a whole: Clones that got smaller from day 15 to 85 had even CD4/CD8, while clones growing later tipped toward CD4+. In second-wave clones peaking day 37, SARS-CoV-2 specificity remained unconfirmed. Chiefly within CM and EM were the contracting CD4+ clones; CD8+ ones were within EMRA.

Per germline, CDR1 SQVTM and CDR2 ANQGSEA. This CDR3 has 12 amino acids. V was shortened by 4 bases and J by 5 bases, with 11 bases between the two germline ends. 5'RACE primed at constant segments yielded TCR alpha and TCR beta cDNA libraries bearing sample barcodes and UMIs. TCRdb fed the 5' RACE reads into MiXCR, producing one record per CDR3 protein. The table has approximately 490,000 distinct CDR3 sequences, roughly 20% seen once. On this clonotype: Antigen: not known.

The chain has TRBV29-1 and TRBJ2-5; perhaps D is TRBD1 or TRBD2 (5 bases each). The TCR comes from an adult woman who had mild COVID-19 (a few samples of this study predate the infection). Cell type and time point are not known. The sample taken for sequencing was PBMCs or a T cell subset sorted from them (not recorded which). The CDR3 coding sequence is TGCAGCGTTGGGGACCGGCGTGAGACCCAGTACTTC. Residues: CSVGDRRETQYF.